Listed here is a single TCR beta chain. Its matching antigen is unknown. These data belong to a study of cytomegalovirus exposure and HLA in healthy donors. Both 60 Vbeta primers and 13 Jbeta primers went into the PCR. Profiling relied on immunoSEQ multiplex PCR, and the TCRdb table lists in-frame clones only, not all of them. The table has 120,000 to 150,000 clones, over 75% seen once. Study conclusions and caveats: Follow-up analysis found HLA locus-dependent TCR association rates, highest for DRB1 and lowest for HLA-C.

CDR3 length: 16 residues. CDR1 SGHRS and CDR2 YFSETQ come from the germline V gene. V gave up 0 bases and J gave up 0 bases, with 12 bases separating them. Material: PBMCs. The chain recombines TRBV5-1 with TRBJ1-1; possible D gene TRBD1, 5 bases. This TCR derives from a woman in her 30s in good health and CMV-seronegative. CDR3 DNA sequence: TGCGCCAGCAGCTTGGAGACGGGACTCCTGAACACTGAAGCTTTCTTT. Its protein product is CASSLETGLLNTEAFF.